This T cell receptor (beta chain) derives from a study of chemoradiotherapy in HPV16-positive cancers. Whole-study findings and limits: In HPV16-positive patients, HPV-responsive T-cell expansion tracked better recurrence-free survival. Candidate HPV-specific clones and E7-related TCR motifs grew in tumor during treatment. Functional assays defining HPV-specific T cells used only two HPV16-positive patients.

V was cut by 2 bases and J by 7 bases, with 10 bases left in between. The CDR3 sequence is 13 residues long. Germline V gene sequence: CDR1 SGDLS, CDR2 YYNGEE. Over chemoradiotherapy, repertoires were sampled more than once. Produced via immunoSEQ multiplex PCR; TCRdb's table is partial and in-frame only. The repertoire has 20,000 to 25,000 clones, around 90% of them found once; the top ten carry more than 5%. On this clone: Its target is not known.

The V gene is TRBV9, the J gene TRBJ2-1; D gene uncertain. This clonotype was sampled from a human donor with HPV-associated anogenital cancer. The sample here was blood, taken from a patient who underwent chemoradiotherapy. In DNA form, the CDR3 reads TGTGCCAGCAGCGTCAGTCTAGAGAATGAGCAGTTCTTC. Protein product: CASSVSLENEQFF.